Each of the 21 T cell receptor beta chains below was sequenced from the same sample in a study of OX40 agonist ivuxolimab in advanced cancers. TCRdb keeps only in-frame clones here, not all; method: immunoSEQ multiplex PCR. Here the sample spans just under 80,000 clones, approximately 91% being singletons. Here the sequenced sample was CD4+ or CD8+ T cells sorted from blood, taken in a trial of the OX40 agonist ivuxolimab. All receptors derive from an adult with an advanced solid tumor such as melanoma, head and neck, liver or kidney cancer.

This clone has a single count. This chain joins TRBV2 and TRBJ2-3; no clear D gene. The CDR3 extends over 13 amino acids. CDR1 is SNHLY, CDR2 FYNNEI, per germline. Trimming pared 6 bases from V and 4 bases from J, leaving 11 bases between. CDR3 in amino acids: CASRTMSPDTQYF. CDR3 coding DNA: TGTGCCAGCAGAACCATGTCCCCAGATACGCAGTATTTT.

The chain recombines TRBV6-5 with TRBJ2-5; 8 bases are a match to TRBD1. Looked up from germline, CDR1 is MNHEY and CDR2 is SVGAGI. V lost 10 bases and J lost 7; bases outside the gene matches: 11. The CDR3 sequence is 13 residues long. Here the CDR3 DNA reads TGTGCCACCAAGGACAGGGTGTTAGGGACCCAGTACTTC. Protein: CATKDRVLGTQYF.

The rearrangement uses TRBV29-1 and TRBJ2-1; D unresolved. Trimming removed 4 bases from V and 6 bases from J, with 10 bases in between. The CDR3 sequence is 12 residues long. The V gene's germline CDR1 is SQVTM and CDR2 ANQGSEA. The CDR3 loop is CSVATVSNEQFF. CDR3 DNA: TGCAGCGTTGCAACGGTCAGCAATGAGCAGTTCTTC.

This chain joins TRBV19 and TRBJ1-1, with TRBD1 matching 12 bases. This CDR3 region has 13 residues. The V and J ends lost 4 bases and 8 bases, in that order; junction bases with no gene match: 2. Germline values: CDR1 LNHDA, CDR2 SQIVND (reference sequence). The CDR3 region is CASSRDRGREAFF. In nucleotides, the CDR3 is TGTGCCAGTAGTAGGGACAGGGGGCGGGAAGCTTTCTTT.

The rearrangement links TRBV5-1 to TRBJ2-1; TRBD1 agrees at 8 bases. The ends lost 0 bases at V and 7 bases at J; junction bases unmatched: 9. The CDR3 length is 16 residues. The germline CDR1 and CDR2 sequences are SGHRS and YFSETQ. CDR3 protein: CASSLGDVRTGNEQFF. The CDR3 DNA is TGCGCCAGCAGCTTGGGAGATGTAAGGACAGGGAATGAGCAGTTCTTC.

CDR3 DNA: TGTGCAGCGGGGGTTATGAACACTGAAGCTTTCTTT. Residues: CAAGVMNTEAFF. The J gene is TRBJ1-1, the V gene TRBV30, with a possible D match to TRBD1 (5 bases). Germline V lookup: CDR1 GTSNPN, CDR2 SVGIG (reference sequence). This CDR3 spans 12 amino acids. The whole variable domain, filled in from reference TRBV30 and TRBJ1-1, reads SQTIHQWPATLVQPVGSPLSLECTVEGTSNPNLYWYRQAAGRGLQLLFYSVGIGQISSEVPQNLSASRPQDRQFILSSKKLLLSDSGFYLCAAGVMNTEAFFGQGTRLTVV.

The chain recombines TRBV5-1 with TRBJ2-7, with 10 bases fitting TRBD2. V dropped 0 bases and J dropped 2; count of bases not matched to a gene: 2. The germline gives CDR1 SGHRS, CDR2 YFSETQ. The CDR3 sequence is 15 residues long. As DNA, the CDR3 is TGCGCCAGCAGCTTGGGAACTAGCGGGACCTACGAGCAGTACTTC. As protein: CASSLGTSGTYEQYF.

The chain employs TRBV4-1 and TRBJ1-5; D ambiguous. Germline CDR1 and CDR2: MGHRA and YSYEKL. V lost 0 bases to trimming and J lost 0 bases, with 9 bases between them. The CDR3 is 16 amino acids. CDR3 region: CASSQEIGYSNQPQHF. The CDR3 DNA reads TGCGCCAGCAGCCAAGAAATAGGGTATAGCAATCAGCCCCAGCATTTT.

This chain connects TRBV6-5 to TRBJ2-5; 9 positions match TRBD1. The closer fit of TRBJ2-7 to the DNA end suggests the J call may be wrong. This CDR3 comprises 14 residues. Germline-derived CDR1 and CDR2 are MNHEY and SVGAGI. CDR3 DNA: TGTGCCAGCCAACAGGGGGCCCTCCTGAACGAGCAGTACTTC. Translating gives CASQQGALLNEQYF.

V gene TRBV16 combines with J gene TRBJ2-2; the match to TRBD1 covers 9 bases. V shed 3 bases, J shed 6 bases, and the junction held 8 bases outside the gene matches. Per germline, CDR1 KGHSY and CDR2 FQNENV. The CDR3 has 16 amino acids. The DNA for the CDR3 is TGTGCCAGCAGCCAGACTTCGGGACAGGGTGCCGGGGAGCTGTTTTTT. This sequence encodes CASSQTSGQGAGELFF.

The chain is built from TRBV29-1 and TRBJ2-4; D possibly corresponds to TRBD2 (7 bases). CDR1 is SQVTM and CDR2 is ANQGSEA in the germline V gene. CDR3 size: 15 residues. V lost 6 bases and J 5 bases, leaving 20 bases between the germline ends. The CDR3 loop is CSVVGGAGRQNIQYF. Here the CDR3 DNA reads TGCAGCGTGGTAGGGGGAGCGGGAAGGCAAAACATTCAGTACTTC. Drawing the rest from reference TRBV29-1 and TRBJ2-4, the complete variable domain is SAVISQKPSRDICQRGTSLTIQCQVDSQVTMMFWYRQQPGQSLTLIATANQGSEATYESGFVIDKFPISRPNLTFSTLTVSNMSPEDSSIYLCSVVGGAGRQNIQYFGAGTRLSVL.

This chain links TRBV2 with TRBJ1-2; weak D call: TRBD1 (5 bases). The CDR3 sequence is 13 residues long. Trimming pared 0 bases from V and 3 bases from J, leaving 5 bases between. Germline CDR1 reads SNHLY; CDR2 reads FYNNEI. DNA for the CDR3: TGTGCCAGCAGTGAAGCGGGGGACTATGGCTACACCTTC. It translates to CASSEAGDYGYTF.

The rearrangement joins TRBV6-1 to TRBJ2-3; D call uncertain. The germline V gene encodes CDR1 MNHNS and CDR2 SASEGT. The CDR3 covers 14 residues. Trimming removed 6 bases at V and 0 bases at J, with 10 bases between. The CDR3 protein is CASRVTQSTDTQYF. DNA for the CDR3: TGTGCCAGCAGAGTGACGCAGAGCACAGATACGCAGTATTTT.

The V gene is TRBV19, the J gene TRBJ2-2, with TRBD1 matching 7 bases. With 0 bases clipped from V and 7 bases from J, the junction kept 5 bases outside the gene matches. The CDR3 length is 15 residues. Germline CDR1 reads LNHDA; CDR2 reads SQIVND (reference sequence). In DNA form, the CDR3 reads TGTGCCAGTAGTATAGAAGGGGGCAGCGGCGGGGAGCTGTTTTTT. Its protein is CASSIEGGSGGELFF.

V gene TRBV6-4 combines with J gene TRBJ2-1; 12 positions agree with TRBD2. The ends lost 5 bases at V and 8 bases at J; junction bases unmatched: 7. CDR3 size: 15 residues. Germline V CDR1 and CDR2: MRHNA, SNTAGT. The CDR3 here is CASSNMTSGRYEQFF. The CDR3 DNA reads TGTGCCAGCAGTAATATGACTAGCGGGAGATATGAGCAGTTCTTC.

The chain has TRBV27 and TRBJ2-7; D possibly corresponds to TRBD1 (5 bases). Germline CDR1 and CDR2: MNHEY and SMNVEV (reference sequence). The CDR3 covers 14 residues. Trimming took 2 bases from V and 2 from J, leaving 10 bases between them. CDR3 DNA: TGTGCCAGCAGTTTACACAGGACGGCCTACGAGCAGTACTTC. It specifies CASSLHRTAYEQYF.

The chain combines TRBV28 with TRBJ1-1, with D possibly TRBD1 on 5 matching bases. Trimming pared 4 bases from V and 11 bases from J, leaving 14 bases between. The CDR3 is 12 residues long. Germline V gene lookup returns CDR1 MDHEN and CDR2 SYDVKM. The CDR3 here is CASSSPGPRAFF. The CDR3 nucleotides are TGTGCCAGCAGTTCGCCGGGACCCCGGGCTTTCTTT.

Points on this clone: In the same sample, other DNA sequences code for this CDR3. This chain links TRBV19 with TRBJ2-7; TRBD2 matches 11 bases. Germline V gene lookup returns CDR1 LNHDA and CDR2 SQIVND (reference sequence). J lost 3 bases, V lost 10 bases, and 2 bases had no gene match. CDR3 length equals 12 residues. The CDR3 region is CATGTSGYEQYF. The DNA of the CDR3 is TGTGCCACTGGGACTAGCGGCTACGAGCAGTACTTC.

The chain employs TRBV9 and TRBJ1-1; D gene ambiguous. There are 14 residues in the CDR3. Per germline, CDR1 SGDLS and CDR2 YYNGEE. V lost 2 bases, J lost 4 bases, and 12 bases lay in between. The CDR3 bases are TGTGCCAGCAGCGTGGGTCAATATGGCACTGAAGCTTTCTTT. Translated: CASSVGQYGTEAFF.

This chain uses TRBV18 with TRBJ1-1, with TRBD1 matching 7 bases. The germline V gene encodes CDR1 KGHSH and CDR2 LQKENI. Unmatched junction bases numbered 11, after V lost 2 bases and J lost 8 bases. The CDR3 is 15 amino acids. The CDR3 bases are TGTGCCAGCTCACCAGTCAGGGGGGATAATGGAGAAGCTTTCTTT. It yields the protein CASSPVRGDNGEAFF. Filled out from reference TRBV18 and TRBJ1-1, the complete variable domain reads NAGVMQNPRHLVRRRGQEARLRCSPMKGHSHVYWYRQLPEEGLKFMVYLQKENIIDESGMPKERFSAEFPKEGPSILRIQQVVRGDSAAYFCASSPVRGDNGEAFFGQGTRLTVV.

The chain has TRBV6-4 and TRBJ2-1; either TRBD1 or TRBD2 may supply D (6 bases each). Per the germline V gene, CDR1 is MRHNA and CDR2 is SNTAGT. Trimming removed 3 bases at V and 6 bases at J, with 9 bases between. The CDR3 length is 13 residues. The CDR3 coding sequence is TGTGCCAGCAGTGATGGAGGGGGCAATGAGCAGTTCTTC. Its translation is CASSDGGGNEQFF.